A single sample is the source of the 21 T cell receptor beta chains below, sequenced in a study of Ad26.COV2.S vaccination and SARS-CoV-2 variants. Treatment reported: some 20 received Ad26.COV2.S at low or high dose, single or two shots; several received placebo; per-sample allocation not given. The study sampled participants on day 63 after the first vaccine or placebo injection. Assay: immunoSEQ multiplex PCR; the TCRdb copy retains only in-frame clones and omits some. This table holds hundreds of thousands of clones, roughly 87% found once. The material was peripheral blood, obtained in a trial of Ad26.COV2.S vaccine versus placebo. The receptors come from a person between 18 and 60 years old who received the Ad26.COV2.S COVID-19 vaccine or a placebo.

The chain combines TRBV28 with TRBJ1-1, with 12 bases that match TRBD1. V lost 6 bases and J lost 6; bases outside the gene matches: 8. Germline V lookup: CDR1 MDHEN, CDR2 SYDVKM. The CDR3 spans 15 residues. The CDR3 region has the DNA TGTGCCAGCAGCCTAGGGGGACAGGGGGCCTCTGAAGCTTTCTTT. Amino acids: CASSLGGQGASEAFF. Full variable domain (outside the CDR3, taken from reference TRBV28 and TRBJ1-1): DVKVTQSSRYLVKRTGEKVFLECVQDMDHENMFWYRQDPGLGLRLIYFSYDVKMKEKGDIPEGYSVSREKKERFSLILESASTNQTSMYLCASSLGGQGASEAFFGQGTRLTVV.

This chain uses TRBV6-6 with TRBJ1-1, with TRBD1 matching over 8 bases. This CDR3 is built from 17 residues. After removal of 5 bases from V and 3 bases from J, the junction contained 14 bases not matched to a gene. CDR1 and CDR2 (germline): MNHNY, SVGAGI (reference sequence). The CDR3 reads CASSPLSTGTGHTEAFF. CDR3 coding DNA: TGTGCCAGCAGTCCTCTATCCACCGGGACAGGTCACACTGAAGCTTTCTTT.

The gene calls are TRBV10-1 and TRBJ2-1, with 9 bases lining up with TRBD1. The CDR3 runs to 19 residues. CDR1 and CDR2 from the germline V gene are WNHNN and SYGVQD (reference sequence). Trimming cost V 6 bases and J 0 bases; bases outside gene matches: 15. The CDR3, as DNA: TGCGCCAGCAGGGGACAGGGAGCCCACCCCCCTAGCTCCTACAATGAGCAGTTCTTC. Translation gives CASRGQGAHPPSSYNEQFF.

Turning to this clone: At one end the junction does not follow the germline gene, possibly because of a read error. This chain joins TRBV7-8 and TRBJ1-2; weak D call: TRBD1 (6 bases). Germline CDR1 reads SGHVS; CDR2 reads FQNEAQ. This CDR3 contains 12 residues. The CDR3 loop is CASSKVRGPIYF. The CDR3 nucleotides are TGTGCCAGCAGCAAGGTCAGGGGCCCTATTTACTTC.

Here the CDR3 reads CASSLRRNEKLFF. The DNA for the CDR3 is TGTGCCAGCAGCTTACGGCGTAATGAAAAACTGTTTTTT. The chain couples TRBV11-1 to TRBJ1-4; D is unclear. This CDR3 is 13 amino acids long. V was clipped by 2 bases and J by 4 bases, with 5 bases between them. CDR1 and CDR2 from the germline V gene are SGHAT and FQDESV (reference sequence). Full variable domain (outside the CDR3, taken from reference TRBV11-1 and TRBJ1-4): EAEVAQSPRYKITEKSQAVAFWCDPISGHATLYWYRQILGQGPELLVQFQDESVVDDSQLPKDRFSAERLKGVDSTLKIQPAELGDSAMYLCASSLRRNEKLFFGSGTQLSVL.

The CDR3 loop is CAWRYRGRHTQYF. The DNA for the CDR3 is TGTGCCTGGCGATACAGGGGAAGGCATACGCAGTATTTT. The genes are TRBV30 and TRBJ2-3; the match to TRBD1 covers 7 bases. From germline, CDR1 is GTSNPN and CDR2 SVGIG (reference sequence). This CDR3 comprises 13 residues. Losses at the gene ends were 5 bases for V and 7 bases for J; bases not matched to a gene: 9. The complete variable domain, with remaining parts taken from reference TRBV30 and TRBJ2-3, reads SQTIHQWPATLVQPVGSPLSLECTVEGTSNPNLYWYRQAAGRGLQLLFYSVGIGQISSEVPQNLSASRPQDRQFILSSKKLLLSDSGFYLCAWRYRGRHTQYFGPGTRLTVL.

J is TRBJ2-1 and V is TRBV6-5; 9 nucleotides line up with TRBD2. The junction had 3 bases not matched to a gene; V was cut back by 5 bases and J by 1 base. The CDR3 is 15 residues long. In germline, CDR1 is MNHEY, CDR2 SVGAGI. CDR3 DNA: TGTGCCAGCAGTAAGCGGGAGGTTTCCTACAATGAGCAGTTCTTC. It is translated as CASSKREVSYNEQFF.

The chain carries TRBV7-7 and TRBJ2-5; D ambiguous. Germline loops: CDR1 SSHAT, CDR2 FNYEAQ (reference sequence). The CDR3 has 13 amino acids. Trimming shortened V by 2 bases and J by 1 base, and 5 bases separated the two germline ends. CDR3 sequence: CASSLLSQETQYF. As DNA, the CDR3 is TGTGCCAGCAGCTTATTGTCCCAAGAGACCCAGTACTTC.

The chain couples TRBV7-8 to TRBJ1-1; D not certain. V shed 1 base and J shed 1 base, with 7 bases lying between them. Per germline, CDR1 SGHVS and CDR2 FQNEAQ. The length of the CDR3 is 14 residues. CDR3 sequence reads: CASSLVRWNTEAFF. The CDR3, as DNA: TGTGCCAGCAGCTTAGTCAGGTGGAACACTGAAGCTTTCTTT.

This rearrangement joins TRBV5-1 to TRBJ1-1; TRBD1 agrees at 8 bases. CDR3 length: 15 amino acids. After removal of 3 bases from V and 1 base from J, the junction contained 5 bases not matched to a gene. The germline CDR1 and CDR2 sequences are SGHRS and YFSETQ. CDR3 protein: CASSWGTGWNTEAFF. The CDR3 DNA reads as TGCGCCAGCAGCTGGGGGACAGGATGGAACACTGAAGCTTTCTTT.

CDR3 in DNA: TGCGCCAGCAGCGGGCAACAGGGGGCCGAAGAGACCCAGTACTTC. Translation gives CASSGQQGAEETQYF. The chain recombines TRBV5-1 with TRBJ2-5; 9 nucleotides agree with TRBD1. The CDR3 consists of 15 residues. The germline V gene has CDR1 SGHRS and CDR2 YFSETQ. Unmatched junction bases numbered 7, after V lost 4 bases and J lost 3 bases.

The V and J genes are TRBV4-2 and TRBJ2-1, with 10 bases that match TRBD2. This CDR3 has 15 residues. Losses at the gene ends were 6 bases for V and 1 base for J; bases not matched to a gene: 3. Germline CDR1 reads LGHNA; CDR2 reads YNFKEQ. DNA of the CDR3: TGTGCCAGCAGGCTAGCGGGAGTTTCCTACAATGAGCAGTTCTTC. It specifies CASRLAGVSYNEQFF.

There are a few counts of this clone. The chain has TRBV2 and TRBJ1-6, with TRBD1 matching 9 bases. The CDR3 consists of 14 residues. The J segment lost 6 bases and the V segment lost 6 bases, leaving 3 bases of the junction unmatched. Germline V lookup: CDR1 SNHLY, CDR2 FYNNEI. The CDR3 DNA is TGTGCCAGCAGGCCGACAGGGGGTAATTCACCCCTCCACTTT. This codes for CASRPTGGNSPLHF. Variable domain in full (rest from reference TRBV2 and TRBJ1-6): EPEVTQTPSHQVTQMGQEVILRCVPISNHLYFYWYRQILGQKVEFLVSFYNNEISEKSEIFDDQFSVERPDGSNFTLKIRSTKLEDSAMYFCASRPTGGNSPLHFGNGTRLTVT.

The CDR3 loop is CASSLLGSRDSRNQPQHF. CDR3 nucleotides: TGTGCCAGCAGTTTATTAGGTAGCCGGGACAGCCGGAATCAGCCCCAGCATTTT. J is TRBJ1-5 and V is TRBV27; 7 nucleotides align to TRBD1. The germline CDR1 and CDR2 sequences are MNHEY and SMNVEV (reference sequence). J lost 4 bases, V lost 1 base, and 13 bases had no gene match. The CDR3 length is 18 residues.

The gene calls are TRBV7-9 and TRBJ2-2, with D possibly called TRBD1 or TRBD2 (5 bases each). Trimming shortened V by 5 bases and J by 3 bases, and 19 bases separated the two germline ends. The CDR3 runs 17 residues. Germline V gives CDR1 SEHNR, CDR2 FQNEAQ (reference sequence). CDR3 in DNA: TGTGCCAGCAGCCGAGGGCGCCGGGGACCACACACCGGGGAGCTGTTTTTT. As protein: CASSRGRRGPHTGELFF.

The chain combines TRBV10-3 with TRBJ2-3; no clear D gene. The length of the CDR3 is 13 residues. The V end lost 4 bases, the J end lost 2 bases, and 7 bases lay between the germline ends. Looked up from germline, CDR1 is ENHRY and CDR2 is SYGVKD. The CDR3 spells CAISGLNTDTQYF. CDR3 DNA sequence: TGTGCCATCAGTGGACTGAACACAGATACGCAGTATTTT.

The chain links TRBV7-9 to TRBJ2-7; 7 bases are a match to TRBD1. The length of the CDR3 is 16 residues. The V gene's germline CDR1 is SEHNR and CDR2 FQNEAQ (reference sequence). V was pared by 2 bases and J by 0 bases, with 7 bases of the junction left unmatched. The CDR3 sequence is CASSLPFGTVSYEQYF. Written as DNA, the CDR3 is TGTGCCAGCAGCTTACCTTTTGGGACAGTCTCCTACGAGCAGTACTTC. The whole variable domain, remainder taken from reference TRBV7-9 and TRBJ2-7, is DTGVSQNPRHKITKRGQNVTFRCDPISEHNRLYWYRQTLGQGPEFLTYFQNEAQLEKSRLLSDRFSAERPKGSFSTLEIQRTEQGDSAMYLCASSLPFGTVSYEQYFGPGTRLTVT.

The CDR3 region has the DNA TGCGCCAGCAGCTTGAGAGCGGGGGGGCTAGAGACCCAGTACTTC. Its protein is CASSLRAGGLETQYF. This rearrangement joins TRBV5-1 to TRBJ2-5; the match to TRBD2 covers 10 bases. Germline V gene sequence: CDR1 SGHRS, CDR2 YFSETQ. V gave up 1 base and J gave up 4 bases; unmatched junction bases: 4. CDR3 length: 15 residues.

This rearrangement joins TRBV5-4 to TRBJ2-1, with a possible D match to TRBD2 (5 bases). The length of the CDR3 is 15 residues. V was shortened by 4 bases and J by 7 bases, with 18 bases between the two germline ends. The germline CDR1 and CDR2 sequences are SGHNT and YYREEE (reference sequence). The CDR3 DNA follows: TGTGCCAGCAGCCCTCTCCCTAGCACAGCTAATGAGCAGTTCTTC. The encoded protein is CASSPLPSTANEQFF.

The chain has TRBV23-1 and TRBJ2-7; 7 bases fit TRBD1. TRBV23-1 is an ORF; its function is uncertain. There are 16 residues in the CDR3. Trimming at V came to 2 bases and at J to 3 bases, leaving 10 bases not matched to a gene. DNA for the CDR3: TGCGCCAGCAGTCAAGGGACAGAGCTCCCAGACTACGAGCAGTACGTC. Amino acids: CASSQGTELPDYEQYV.

J is TRBJ2-3 and V is TRBV19; D possibly corresponds to TRBD2 (6 bases). V was shortened by 9 bases and J by 5 bases, with 30 bases between the two germline ends. CDR1 is LNHDA and CDR2 is SQIVND in the germline V gene (reference sequence). This CDR3 comprises 18 residues. The DNA of the CDR3 is TGTGCCAGGCCCCCGACTTACTTGTTAGCGGAAGAGGGAGATACGCAGTATTTT. Translated, it gives CARPPTYLLAEEGDTQYF. Combining the CDR3 with reference TRBV19 and TRBJ2-3 gives the whole variable domain DGGITQSPKYLFRKEGQNVTLSCEQNLNHDAMYWYRQDPGQGLRLIYYSQIVNDFQKGDIAEGYSVSREKKESFPLTVTSAQKNPTAFYLCARPPTYLLAEEGDTQYFGPGTRLTVL.